Below, 15 T cell receptor beta chains from the same sample are listed, as sequenced in a study of monozygotic twins with inflammatory bowel disease. TCRdb reprocessed the 5' RACE reads and reports one entry per CDR3 protein, with no DNA. The sample includes about 170,000 distinct CDR3 sequences. The specimen was blood. These TCRs come from a human donor with ulcerative colitis or Crohn's disease, or a healthy co-twin of an affected twin (not recorded which).

The CDR3 loop is CASSARTGGLPYEQYF. The chain recombines TRBV9 with TRBJ2-7; TCRdb gives TRBD1 as the D gene, but with no DNA this cannot be confirmed. CDR1 is SGDLS, CDR2 YYNGEE, per germline. The CDR3 extends over 16 amino acids.

This sequence joins TRBV7-3 and TRBJ1-1; TCRdb gives TRBD1 as the D gene, but with no DNA this cannot be confirmed. The CDR3 sequence is 15 residues long. Germline CDR1 is SGHTA and CDR2 is FQGTGA. This CDR3 is CASSFGGARSTEAFF. The entire variable domain, with the rest obtained from reference TRBV7-3 and TRBJ1-1, is as follows: GAGVSQTPSNKVTEKGKYVELRCDPISGHTALYWYRQSLGQGPEFLIYFQGTGAADDSGLPNDRFFAVRPEGSVSTLKIQRTERGDSAVYLCASSFGGARSTEAFFGQGTRLTVV.

The chain is built from TRBV28 and TRBJ2-7; with no DNA, the TCRdb D assignment of TRBD2 cannot be verified. Germline V lookup: CDR1 MDHEN, CDR2 SYDVKM. This CDR3 is built from 15 residues. CDR3 protein: CASTPSDRNPYEQYF.

The CDR3 spells CASSRTEENIQYF. The rearrangement joins TRBV28 to TRBJ2-4; TCRdb returns TRBD1, unconfirmable since there is no DNA. CDR3 length equals 13 residues. Germline V gene sequence: CDR1 MDHEN, CDR2 SYDVKM.

The rearrangement joins TRBV6-5 to TRBJ2-7; TCRdb calls TRBD2, which cannot be checked without DNA. Germline assignment: CDR1 MNHEY and CDR2 SVGAGI. The CDR3 length is 13 residues. The CDR3 here is CASSPLDPPVQYF.

CDR3 loop: CASSLRLSDSKVQYF. The rearrangement joins TRBV12-3 or TRBV12-4 to TRBJ2-3; TCRdb's D call, TRBD2, is unchecked because there is no DNA. The CDR3 runs to 15 residues.

The chain links TRBV7-3 to TRBJ2-1; the D gene TCRdb calls, TRBD1, cannot be checked with no DNA. The CDR3 extends over 17 amino acids. Germline V CDR1 and CDR2: SGHTA, FQGTGA. The CDR3 spells CASSLSAGAGAGNEQFF.

This rearrangement joins TRBV5-1 to TRBJ2-7; there is no DNA to check the TCRdb D call of TRBD1. Germline loops: CDR1 SGHRS, CDR2 YFSETQ. The CDR3 contains 15 residues. The CDR3 sequence: CASSLGGAPTYEQYF.

This chain connects TRBV4-1 to TRBJ2-2; absent DNA, TCRdb's TRBD1 call cannot be checked. In germline, CDR1 is MGHRA, CDR2 YSYEKL. CDR3 size: 15 residues. The CDR3 sequence: CASSHRDDANGELFF.

The chain has TRBV4-3 and TRBJ1-6; TCRdb's D gene call, TRBD1, goes unchecked for lack of DNA. CDR1 and CDR2 (germline): LGHNA, YSLEER. This CDR3 is built from 16 residues. The CDR3 loop is CASSPMVPGTNSPLHF.

The chain combines TRBV30 with TRBJ1-5. This CDR3 is 14 amino acids long. Germline CDR1 and CDR2: GTSNPN and SVGIG (reference sequence). CDR3 residues: CAWSVGLADQPQHF.

The V call is TRBV5-1, the J call TRBJ2-7; the TCRdb call, TRBD1, lacks DNA for checking. Germline V gene data show CDR1 as SGHRS and CDR2 as YFSETQ. CDR3 length: 14 amino acids. CDR3 sequence: CASSLVPGNHEQYF.

V gene TRBV29-1 combines with J gene TRBJ2-7; with no DNA, the TCRdb D assignment of TRBD1 cannot be verified. The CDR3 has 14 residues. Germline CDR1 is SQVTM and CDR2 is ANQGSEA. The CDR3 sequence: CSVEAGQSQYEQYF.

The V call is TRBV10-3, the J call TRBJ2-7; TCRdb picks TRBD1, but there is no DNA to check that call. This CDR3 spans 15 amino acids. Per the germline V gene, CDR1 is ENHRY and CDR2 is SYGVKD. The CDR3 loop is CAISDTGKPSYEQYF.

J is TRBJ2-7 and V is TRBV15; TCRdb's D call of TRBD1 is untestable without DNA. There are 17 residues in the CDR3. Germline V lookup: CDR1 LNHNV, CDR2 YYDKDF (reference sequence). CDR3 amino acids: CATSPLGVDGRGYEQYF. Full variable domain (outside the CDR3, taken from reference TRBV15 and TRBJ2-7): DAMVIQNPRYQVTQFGKPVTLSCSQTLNHNVMYWYQQKSSQAPKLLFHYYDKDFNNEADTPDNFQSRRPNTSFCFLDIRSPGLGDTAMYLCATSPLGVDGRGYEQYFGPGTRLTVT.